These 2 T cell receptor beta chains were all obtained from the same sample, sequenced in a study of blood T cell repertoires in COVID-19 (dated by TCRdb to 2018 to 2020). Library generation was performed with the immunoSEQ multiplex PCR assay. The source is immuneACCESS, and TCRdb retained only in-frame sequences with V and J called. Part of the clones is not carried over; for the studies checked, unresolved V genes explain less than half of this, and the remainder is unexplained. The sample table contains about 76,000 clones; only one count was recorded for roughly 89% of them. 8.3% of the sample is taken by the ten largest. Sequenced: peripheral blood. The source of these receptors is a man between 25 and 39 years old with acute or convalescent COVID-19.

This sequence joins TRBV27 and TRBJ2-7; 7 bases line up with TRBD1. The trim removed 6 bases at V and 2 bases at J, leaving 4 bases unmatched. This CDR3 is built from 13 residues. Germline-derived CDR1 and CDR2 are MNHEY and SMNVEV (reference sequence). The CDR3 DNA is TGTGCCAGCAGAGGGACAGCTGCCTACGAGCAGTACTTC. This encodes CASRGTAAYEQYF.

This clone was seen only a few times. This sequence joins TRBV2 and TRBJ2-2; 7 bases are a match to TRBD2. With V trimmed by 7 bases and J by 3 bases, 5 bases remained unmatched. The CDR3 is 14 amino acids. Germline V CDR1 and CDR2: SNHLY, FYNNEI. CDR3 residues: CASKISGYTGELFF. The DNA of the CDR3 is TGTGCCAGCAAAATTAGCGGGTACACCGGGGAGCTGTTTTTT.